The 6 T cell receptor beta chains below all came from one sample that was sequenced in a study of blood T cell repertoires in COVID-19. The protocol was immunoSEQ multiplex PCR, while the TCRdb copy is restricted to in-frame clones and leaves out a portion. The sample contains around 220,000 clones, more than 65% of which appear only once. The source material was peripheral blood. The receptors were sampled from a woman in her thirties or forties with active or convalescent COVID-19.

This clone was counted a few times. V usage is TRBV15 and J usage is TRBJ1-6; no clear D gene. The CDR3 is 14 residues long. Per germline, CDR1 LNHNV and CDR2 YYDKDF (reference sequence). The V gene lost 0 bases and the J gene lost 12 bases, with 12 bases spanning the gap. Here the CDR3 reads CATSRDKGVKPLHF. CDR3 nucleotides: TGTGCCACCAGCAGAGATAAGGGAGTGAAACCCCTCCACTTT.

The chain employs TRBV7-9 and TRBJ1-2; the match to TRBD1 covers 11 bases. Germline CDR1 and CDR2: SEHNR and FQNEAQ (reference sequence). This CDR3 has 18 amino acids. After removal of 5 bases from V and 3 bases from J, the junction contained 14 bases not matched to a gene. The chain's CDR3 is CASSGHGQGARGYYGYTF. In DNA form, the CDR3 reads TGTGCCAGCAGCGGGCATGGACAGGGGGCAAGGGGTTACTATGGCTACACCTTC.

This clone was detected only a few times. This chain joins TRBV7-9 and TRBJ2-7; 11 nucleotides align to TRBD2. Per the germline V gene, CDR1 is SEHNR and CDR2 is FQNEAQ (reference sequence). CDR3 length: 15 residues. With V trimmed by 5 bases and J by 3 bases, 6 bases remained unmatched. The CDR3 is CASSQTGLAGYEQYF. The CDR3 DNA follows: TGTGCCAGCAGCCAAACTGGACTAGCGGGCTACGAGCAGTACTTC.

The rearrangement joins TRBV15 to TRBJ2-7; maybe TRBD1 (6 bases). V was trimmed by 6 bases and J by 2 bases, leaving 14 bases between them. CDR3 size: 14 residues. Germline assignment: CDR1 LNHNV and CDR2 YYDKDF (reference sequence). CDR3 coding DNA: TGTGCCACCAGTAGGACAGATTCAACCTACGAGCAGTACGTC. Its protein product is CATSRTDSTYEQYV.

The chain is built from TRBV5-1 and TRBJ1-2, with D perhaps TRBD1 (6 bases). This CDR3 has 14 residues. Looked up from germline, CDR1 is SGHRS and CDR2 is YFSETQ. V was pared by 4 bases and J by 6 bases, with 16 bases between. The CDR3 sequence is CASSAPSGGHGYTF. Here the CDR3 DNA reads TGCGCCAGCAGCGCGCCCAGCGGGGGGCATGGCTACACCTTC.

As concerns this clone: The junction does not match germline at one end; this may be a read error. The rearrangement joins TRBV2 to TRBJ2-1, with 7 bases fitting TRBD2. The CDR3 covers 13 residues. Germline V gene lookup returns CDR1 SNHLY and CDR2 FYNNEI. DNA of the CDR3: TGTGCCAGCAGTGAAGGGACTAGAATGCGGGTGGTCTTC. It codes for CASSEGTRMRVVF. Based on the CDR3 plus reference TRBV2 and TRBJ2-1, the full variable domain is EPEVTQTPSHQVTQMGQEVILRCVPISNHLYFYWYRQILGQKVEFLVSFYNNEISEKSEIFDDQFSVERPDGSNFTLKIRSTKLEDSAMYFCASSEGTRMRVVFGPGTRLTVL.